This is a list of T cell receptor beta chains from one sample in a study of blood T cell repertoires in COVID-19. Only in-frame clones appear in the TCRdb table, and some are missing; sequencing was by immunoSEQ multiplex PCR. The sample gives 80,000 to 85,000 clones, 84% of which show up once; approximately 14% is in the top ten. The sample comprised peripheral blood. The receptors here all came from a human donor in a cohort sampled during active COVID-19. Each CDR3 is given without its conserved first and last residue. Each record gives: J gene, V gene, CDR3 protein.

TRBJ1-1 | TRBV6-1 | ASSEGLNTEAF
TRBJ1-6 | TRBV28 | ASSFHRGNSPLH
TRBJ1-2 | TRBV2 | ASSADTNYGYT
TRBJ2-5 | TRBV7-6 | ASSLRLAGNGYAETQY
TRBJ2-3 | TRBV10-3 | AISESISGLTDTQY
TRBJ2-1 | TRBV9 | ASHGVYNEQF
TRBJ2-7 | TRBV6-2/TRBV6-3 | ASSYSGAGGLYEQY
TRBJ2-2 | TRBV5-1 | ASSSILVADAGELF
TRBJ1-2 | TRBV5-8 | ASSLYEQVYGYT
TRBJ1-2 | TRBV7-9 | ASSEDSFGSYT
TRBJ2-7 | TRBV7-9 | ASSLSLPATGGTYEQY
TRBJ1-6 | TRBV27 | ASSSPTRTGANSPLH
TRBJ2-5 | TRBV24-1 | ATSEGGTGEETQY
TRBJ1-4 | TRBV12-5 | ASGPPEVWDRDNEKLF
TRBJ1-5 | TRBV27 | ASSLKGGRNQPQH
TRBJ1-2 | TRBV3-1/TRBV3-2 | ASSHMDRGSYGYT
TRBJ2-2 | TRBV7-3 | ASSLEWNTGELF
TRBJ2-5 | TRBV10-3 | AIRRGGLAEETQY
TRBJ2-7 | TRBV13 | ASSLGDRLYEQY
TRBJ1-6 | TRBV14 | ASRQTGSNSPLH
TRBJ1-3 | TRBV19 | ASRATTNRNTIY
TRBJ2-6 | TRBV5-8 | ASSRSGANVLT
TRBJ1-2 | TRBV10-3 | AINGGVAGYT
TRBJ2-7 | TRBV11-2 | ASSWQASYEQY
TRBJ2-6 | TRBV5-1 | ASSDRVTGANVLT
TRBJ2-7 | TRBV13 | VSSLYAGTSRHEQY
TRBJ1-6 | TRBV2 | AIPDRENNSPLH
TRBJ2-7 | TRBV10-1 | ASSEQAATGEQY
TRBJ1-2 | TRBV12-3/TRBV12-4 | ASRAGNGYGYT
TRBJ2-1 | TRBV24-1 | ATSDLPAGTGGNEQF
TRBJ1-1 | TRBV5-1 | ASSLEGIYTEAF
TRBJ2-5 | TRBV7-9 | ASSWDRGRRETQY
TRBJ1-6 | TRBV19 | ASSLTPGTVNSPLH
TRBJ1-1 | TRBV3-1/TRBV3-2 | ASTPGQMNTEAF
TRBJ2-2 | TRBV10-2 | ASITGRGGTGELF
TRBJ2-7 | TRBV2 | ASSYSYEQY
TRBJ1-2 | TRBV19 | ASSNFRDLKIGYT
TRBJ1-2 | TRBV5-1 | ASREGDRDGYT
TRBJ2-7 | TRBV11-2 | ASSLVQGAIEQY
TRBJ2-2 | TRBV27 | ASNRVNTGELF
TRBJ2-1 | TRBV12-5 | ASATPGSYNEQF
TRBJ1-6 | TRBV6-6 | ASSPFGGGADNSPLH
TRBJ2-3 | TRBV24-1 | ATSDSGLAIGADTQY
TRBJ1-2 | TRBV29-1 | SVEEIGGRAYGYT
TRBJ1-1 | TRBV3-1/TRBV3-2 | ASSQGRLRGGAAF
TRBJ2-4 | TRBV6-6 | ASSRLAGVSKNIQY
TRBJ2-1 | TRBV7-9 | ASSSQTRGEQF
TRBJ2-7 | TRBV6-5 | AFGQGFYEQY
TRBJ1-5 | TRBV7-9 | ASSLTWAGVDNQPQH